Here is one TCR beta chain with its context. As yet, its antigen is unknown. From roughly 390 ng of RNA, a library with molecular barcoded alpha/delta and beta/gamma adaptors was made. One entry per CDR3 protein results from TCRdb running MiXCR on the reads. This table holds over 45,000 distinct CDR3 sequences, 20% found once. The germline V gene has CDR1 MDHEN and CDR2 SYDVKM. CDR3 length equals 13 residues. V lost 2 bases and J lost 4, with 7 bases in between. This entry belongs to a study of read filtering for tumor transcriptome and immune sequencing. Across the whole study: Patients were approximately 17 male and about 14 female, mean age 65.9 years, range about 47 to 80. DNase treatment preceded whole-transcriptome library preparation. Study results and limitations: Around 80% of IR-seq clonotypes had a single read, yet these held about 3.4% of reads.

The genes are TRBV28 and TRBJ2-3; D is unclear. The clonotype was recovered from a donor at least 40 years old with multiple myeloma. Material for sequencing was a population of CD138-negative cells sorted from bone marrow. CDR3 in amino acids: CASSLGRSDTQYF. The CDR3, as DNA: TGTGCCAGCAGTTTAGGACGTTCAGATACGCAGTATTTT.